The following is a T cell receptor (beta chain) sequence with its context. These data are taken from a study of blood T cell repertoires in COVID-19. In the study overall: Samples of COVID-19 (acute and convalescent) were obtained from the United States, Italy and Spain. PBMCs, B-cell-depleted T cells, or T cells were the source of the cDNA or gDNA that made up the material.

Original processing methods: Scientists estimated how many nucleated cells there were by amplifying reference gene primers. Repertoires were generated with immunoSEQ multiplex PCR, while TCRdb's copy carries only in-frame clones and drops some. V, J and clone size are taken as reported in that table, and D and trimming were inferred from the DNA itself. The data contain tens of thousands of clones, around four fifths of them singletons. This CDR3 is built from 13 residues. The germline V gene encodes CDR1 LNHDA and CDR2 SQIVND (reference sequence). Trimming took 7 bases from V and 7 from J, leaving 16 bases between them.

The chain links TRBV19 to TRBJ1-2; D is ambiguous. This sequence originates from a woman aged 70 to 79 with acute or convalescent COVID-19. The sequencing input was peripheral blood. CDR3 nucleotides: TGTGCCAGTACTAGGAGGAGGGAGGGTGGCTACACCTTC. It is translated as CASTRRREGGYTF. Looking up the rest from reference TRBV19 and TRBJ1-2 gives the full variable domain: DGGITQSPKYLFRKEGQNVTLSCEQNLNHDAMYWYRQDPGQGLRLIYYSQIVNDFQKGDIAEGYSVSREKKESFPLTVTSAQKNPTAFYLCASTRRREGGYTFGSGTRLTVV.